The clone carrying this T cell receptor beta chain was seen repeatedly, ten times or more. Antigen: not known. The V gene's germline CDR1 is LNHDA and CDR2 SQIVND (reference sequence). The CDR3 sequence is 14 residues long. The ends lost 9 bases at V and 0 bases at J; junction bases unmatched: 5. This entry comes from a study of blood T cells in healthy people across ages. Sample-barcoded 5' priming and a J-beta primer mix drove a second PCR of 7 to 11 cycles. Tags on each cDNA molecule came from a template-switch adaptor with 12 random nucleotides. From the 5' RACE reads, TCRdb called clonotypes with MiXCR, one entry per CDR3 protein. Of about 570,000 distinct CDR3 sequences in the sample, approximately 27% were seen once. Study-level findings and limits: Among long-lived donors, naive CD4+ cells were more numerous and diversity higher than in aged donors. A strong correlation between TCR beta diversity and naive T cell percentage was seen.

This rearrangement joins TRBV19 to TRBJ2-5; 9 bases fit TRBD2. The sequence was collected from a woman aged 65 to 85 in good health. The sample taken for sequencing was blood. The CDR3 region has the DNA TGTGCCAGCAGCTTAGCGGGAGACCAAGAGACCCAGTACTTC. It translates to CASSLAGDQETQYF.